This T cell receptor (beta chain) is from a study of T cells after yellow fever vaccination. There are 14 residues in the CDR3. The V gene's germline CDR1 is KGHDR and CDR2 SFDVKD. V shed 9 bases and J shed 4 bases, with 16 bases lying between them. TCRdb re-analysed the 5' RACE reads in MiXCR, keeping a single row per CDR3 protein. The sample has about 500,000 distinct CDR3 sequences, about a sixth seen once. This clonotype was counted between two and nine times. This TCR came from a man younger than 35 who received the YFV17D yellow fever vaccine. The chain carries TRBV24-1 and TRBJ2-3; D possibly corresponds to TRBD2 (6 bases). Material: PBMCs, obtained 5 days after the first yellow fever vaccination. The CDR3 sequence is CATLRGRAPDTQYF. Written as DNA, the CDR3 is TGTGCCACCCTGCGGGGCAGGGCCCCAGATACGCAGTATTTT.